The source of this TCR beta chain is a study of T cell responses to AZD1222 COVID-19 vaccine. Points from the study as a whole: Repertoire sampling occurred only after the peak T cell response. There were vaccine-associated CD4 TCRs across spike, dominant at 160-218 and 743-854.

In its sample, this clone was seen once. The antigen remains undetermined. V lost 6 bases and J lost 6; bases outside the gene matches: 6. CDR3 length: 16 amino acids. Germline lookup yields CDR1 MRHNA and CDR2 SNTAGT. This table comes from immunoSEQ multiplex PCR, and its TCRdb copy is limited to in-frame clones, with some not included. In the table there are 130,000 to 150,000 clones, approximately 89% of which are singletons. This TCR derives from an adult in good health. Sequencing was performed on peripheral blood, taken on day 0 of AZD1222 vaccination. The chain employs TRBV6-4 and TRBJ2-1, with TRBD2 matching 15 bases. Here the CDR3 DNA reads TGTGCCAGCAGCCCCAGGACTAGCGGGGGGGCCAATGAGCAGTTCTTC. It specifies CASSPRTSGGANEQFF.